Shown below are 32 T cell receptor beta chains from a single sample sequenced in a study of CD8 T cells in Susac syndrome (dated by TCRdb to about 2019). Libraries were made using the immunoSEQ multiplex PCR assay. RNA was extracted using the RNeasy kit, and about 0.5 to 1 ug of the RNA was reverse transcribed with random hexamers. TCRdb redid the processing of the public reads, applying fastp at Q25 and MiXCR, and retained in-frame beta chains. Every distinct CDR3 protein forms one entry, paired with its most common genes and DNA. The sample table holds roughly 180,000 distinct CDR3 sequences, of which roughly 95% were seen once. The ten biggest clones cover about 0.1% of the sample. The sample consisted of CD4+ T cells from PBMCs. These receptors were collected from a human donor in good health.

This rearrangement joins TRBV29-1 to TRBJ2-1; D is possibly TRBD1 (6 bases). With 8 bases removed from V and 4 bases from J, the gap between germline ends came to 9 bases. The CDR3 spans 11 residues. Germline V gene sequence: CDR1 SQVTM, CDR2 ANQGSEA. CDR3 in amino acids: CSLGQYNEQFF. The CDR3, as DNA: TGCAGCCTCGGACAGTACAATGAGCAGTTCTTC.

The V gene is TRBV30, the J gene TRBJ1-2; D perhaps matches TRBD1 (6 bases). The CDR3 extends over 12 amino acids. Trimming removed 4 bases at V and 7 bases at J, with 13 bases between. In germline, CDR1 is GTSNPN, CDR2 SVGIG (reference sequence). The DNA for the CDR3 is TGTGCCTGGACAGGGGACTATTCTGGCTACACCTTC. Encoded protein: CAWTGDYSGYTF.

The rearrangement links TRBV5-1 to TRBJ2-7, with unresolved D. The CDR3 runs 14 residues. In germline, CDR1 is SGHRS, CDR2 YFSETQ. Between the trimmed V and J ends, which lost 0 bases and 2 bases, there was a span of 9 bases. The CDR3 loop reads CASSLAHGPYEQYF. The CDR3 coding sequence is TGCGCCAGCAGCTTGGCCCACGGACCCTACGAGCAGTACTTC.

The chain is built from TRBV15 and TRBJ2-1, with D perhaps being TRBD1 or TRBD2 (5 bases each). The CDR3 runs to 15 residues. The ends were cut back, 2 bases at V and 9 bases at J, with 17 bases in the middle. Germline V gives CDR1 LNHNV, CDR2 YYDKDF (reference sequence). The CDR3, as DNA: TGTGCCACCAGCAGACCTCCGGGGCTACTCTTTGAGCAGTTCTTC. Translated: CATSRPPGLLFEQFF.

The chain employs TRBV7-9 and TRBJ2-1, with a possible D match to TRBD1 (5 bases). Trimming cost V 5 bases and J 2 bases, with 13 bases left between them. This CDR3 spans 15 amino acids. Germline CDR1 and CDR2: SEHNR and FQNEAQ (reference sequence). Written as DNA, the CDR3 is TGTGCCAGCAGCCTGAGATTAGGGGCCTACAATGAGCAGTTCTTC. Its translation is CASSLRLGAYNEQFF.

The genes are TRBV27 and TRBJ2-7; 12 bases agree with TRBD2. This CDR3 region has 18 residues. Trimming removed 2 bases from V and 4 bases from J; junction bases left unmatched: 12. CDR1 and CDR2 (germline): MNHEY, SMNVEV (reference sequence). CDR3 region: CASSLRSLAGGPWYEQYF. The CDR3 bases are TGTGCCAGCAGTTTAAGGTCCCTAGCGGGAGGGCCCTGGTACGAGCAGTACTTC.

The chain recombines TRBV9 with TRBJ2-7; TRBD2 might be the D (6 bases). The CDR3 consists of 15 residues. The V end lost 6 bases, the J end lost 6 bases, and 22 bases lay between the germline ends. Germline V gene lookup returns CDR1 SGDLS and CDR2 YYNGEE. DNA for the CDR3: TGTGCCAGCAACCCCCCACTAGCCCATAGGGGCGAGCAGTACTTC. Translated: CASNPPLAHRGEQYF.

V gene TRBV27 combines with J gene TRBJ2-3, with D tentatively TRBD1 (6 bases). The germline V gene has CDR1 MNHEY and CDR2 SMNVEV (reference sequence). Trimming took off 10 bases at V and 0 bases at J, with 14 bases between the two ends. CDR3 length: 14 residues. The CDR3 region is CATWPTGSTDTQYF. The CDR3 DNA reads TGTGCCACCTGGCCGACAGGAAGCACAGATACGCAGTATTTT.

The table lists this clonotype with a count of one. The chain recombines TRBV3-1 with TRBJ2-7, with 8 bases that match TRBD2. Germline V CDR1 and CDR2: LGHDT, YNNKEL (reference sequence). The CDR3 is 15 residues long. With V trimmed by 6 bases and J by 6 bases, 13 bases remained unmatched. The CDR3 loop is CASSRSGAGVSEQYF. As DNA, the CDR3 is TGTGCCAGCAGTCGCTCGGGAGCGGGAGTAAGCGAGCAGTACTTC.

V gene TRBV29-1 combines with J gene TRBJ2-5, with a possible D match to TRBD2 (5 bases). V was trimmed by 6 bases and J by 4 bases, leaving 12 bases between them. Germline V lookup: CDR1 SQVTM, CDR2 ANQGSEA. This CDR3 is built from 12 residues. The CDR3 is CSVRGGPETQYF. The CDR3 DNA reads TGCAGCGTCCGTGGAGGCCCAGAGACCCAGTACTTC.

The chain combines TRBV27 with TRBJ1-2, with 11 bases matching TRBD1. This CDR3 region has 14 residues. J gave up 12 bases and V 5 bases, and 11 bases lay outside the gene matches. CDR1 and CDR2 (germline): MNHEY, SMNVEV (reference sequence). In DNA form, the CDR3 reads TGTGCCAGCAGTCCCCGGACAGGGGGCTCGTATAACACCTTC. Translating it yields CASSPRTGGSYNTF.

This clonotype was seen once. The chain recombines TRBV27 with TRBJ2-7; 7 bases line up with TRBD1. CDR3 length equals 13 residues. CDR1 is MNHEY and CDR2 is SMNVEV in the germline V gene (reference sequence). V lost 6 bases and J lost 4; bases outside the gene matches: 6. The CDR3 loop reads CASSTGTDYEQYF. The CDR3 bases are TGTGCCAGCAGCACCGGGACAGATTACGAGCAGTACTTC.

This clonotype appeared a single time. This sequence joins TRBV20-1 and TRBJ1-5; 10 positions match TRBD1. The germline V gene encodes CDR1 DFQATT and CDR2 SNEGSKA (reference sequence). This CDR3 is built from 15 residues. The V gene end was trimmed by 2 bases and the J gene end by 7 bases; junction bases not matched to a gene: 8. Written as DNA, the CDR3 is TGCAGTGCTAGAACCGACAGGGGGCGTAGCCAGCCCCAGCATTTT. As protein: CSARTDRGRSQPQHF.

The gene calls are TRBV29-1 and TRBJ1-5; D is unresolved. The CDR3 has 13 amino acids. V was trimmed by 2 bases and J by 6 bases, leaving 11 bases between them. CDR1 is SQVTM and CDR2 is ANQGSEA in the germline V gene. CDR3 region: CSVENQVGQPQHF. For the CDR3, the DNA is TGCAGCGTTGAAAACCAGGTGGGTCAGCCCCAGCATTTT.

The CDR3 is CSALLSGRGGDTQYF. CDR3 nucleotide sequence: TGCAGTGCCCTCCTGAGCGGGAGGGGCGGAGATACGCAGTATTTT. V and J are TRBV20-1 and TRBJ2-3; 10 nucleotides line up with TRBD2. The V segment lost 6 bases and the J segment 5 bases; nucleotides outside the gene matches: 11. Germline V CDR1 and CDR2: DFQATT, SNEGSKA (reference sequence). The CDR3 loop spans 15 amino acids.

The chain combines TRBV24-1 with TRBJ2-1; 11 nucleotides agree with TRBD2. Germline CDR1 and CDR2: KGHDR and SFDVKD. Trimming at V came to 3 bases and at J to 15 bases, leaving 6 bases not matched to a gene. The CDR3 consists of 13 residues. The CDR3 loop is CATSDGSGRARFF. DNA for the CDR3: TGTGCCACCAGTGATGGTAGCGGGAGGGCTCGGTTCTTC.

The chain carries TRBV29-1 and TRBJ2-6; D remains unclear. The germline V and J ends were trimmed by 7 bases and 0 bases, with 10 bases remaining between them. Per germline, CDR1 SQVTM and CDR2 ANQGSEA. CDR3 size: 14 residues. CDR3 region: CSAVDLSGANVLTF. The CDR3 DNA follows: TGCAGCGCCGTGGACCTCTCTGGGGCCAACGTCCTGACTTTC.

This chain links TRBV30 with TRBJ2-7; TRBD1 is a possible D gene (6 bases). Germline CDR1 reads GTSNPN; CDR2 reads SVGIG (reference sequence). The CDR3 is 14 amino acids. V shed 5 bases and J shed 3 bases, with 17 bases lying between them. CDR3 residues: CAWATGLGIYEQYF. The CDR3, as DNA: TGTGCCTGGGCTACAGGGTTGGGGATCTACGAGCAGTACTTC.

CDR3 DNA: TGCAGTGCTAGAGATCAGGGGAGGATCCACAATGAGCAGTTCTTC. Protein sequence: CSARDQGRIHNEQFF. The chain recombines TRBV20-1 with TRBJ2-1; the D gene could be TRBD1 or TRBD2 (6 bases each). Per the germline V gene, CDR1 is DFQATT and CDR2 is SNEGSKA (reference sequence). This CDR3 is built from 15 residues. Trimming cost V 0 bases and J 5 bases, with 14 bases left between them.

J is TRBJ1-2 and V is TRBV6-6; D is uncertain. The CDR3 contains 13 residues. Per the germline V gene, CDR1 is MNHNY and CDR2 is SVGAGI (reference sequence). V lost 9 bases, J lost 0 bases, and 11 bases lay in between. CDR3 loop: CASLTGTNYGYTF. CDR3 nucleotides: TGTGCCAGTCTGACCGGGACTAACTATGGCTACACCTTC.

V and J are TRBV19 and TRBJ1-4; no clear D. The CDR3 spans 14 residues. Deletions cut 6 bases from V and 6 bases from J, with 14 bases between. Looked up from germline, CDR1 is LNHDA and CDR2 is SQIVND (reference sequence). The CDR3 coding sequence is TGTGCCAGTAGCCCTGGAAGGTACGATGAAAAACTGTTTTTT. It specifies CASSPGRYDEKLFF.

The CDR3 DNA is TGTGCCAGCAGCGAGCAAGGCGGCAGGGAGTTCTTC. Its protein is CASSEQGGREFF. The genes are TRBV9 and TRBJ2-1, with D possibly TRBD1 on 5 matching bases. Germline V CDR1 and CDR2: SGDLS, YYNGEE. This CDR3 has 12 residues. Deletions cut 3 bases from V and 14 bases from J, with 15 bases between.

The genes are TRBV29-1 and TRBJ2-7; D possibly corresponds to TRBD1 (7 bases). Trimming took 5 bases from V and 1 from J, leaving 18 bases between them. Germline CDR1 reads SQVTM; CDR2 reads ANQGSEA. This CDR3 has 15 residues. CDR3 amino acids: CSVNRQGGSSYEQYF. CDR3 bases: TGCAGCGTTAACCGACAGGGAGGCTCATCCTACGAGCAGTACTTC.

The chain employs TRBV4-1 and TRBJ2-1; the match to TRBD2 covers 7 bases. The V segment lost 3 bases and the J segment 4 bases; nucleotides outside the gene matches: 3. Looked up from germline, CDR1 is MGHRA and CDR2 is YSYEKL. The CDR3 contains 14 residues. CDR3 sequence: CASSHPSGYNEQFF. The DNA for the CDR3 is TGCGCCAGCAGCCATCCTAGCGGATACAATGAGCAGTTCTTC.

The chain is built from TRBV20-1 and TRBJ1-5, with a tentative D call TRBD1 (6 bases). The CDR3 totals 14 residues. V gave up 6 bases and J gave up 4 bases, with 16 bases separating them. CDR1 is DFQATT, CDR2 SNEGSKA, per germline (reference sequence). The CDR3 nucleotides read TGCAGTGCCACCCCTTGGGGGCGGAATCAGCCCCAGCATTTT. Translated, it gives CSATPWGRNQPQHF.

The V call is TRBV5-1, the J call TRBJ2-5, with a tentative D call TRBD1 (5 bases). V was trimmed by 7 bases and J by 0 bases, leaving 13 bases between them. CDR1 and CDR2 from the germline V gene are SGHRS and YFSETQ. The CDR3 has 14 amino acids. DNA for the CDR3: TGCGCCAGCCACCGAGGACAATACCAAGAGACCCAGTACTTC. This codes for CASHRGQYQETQYF.

The chain couples TRBV18 to TRBJ2-1, with D perhaps assigned TRBD1 or TRBD2 (5 bases each). CDR1 and CDR2 (germline): KGHSH, LQKENI. Trimming removed 4 bases at V and 1 base at J, with 11 bases between. There are 15 residues in the CDR3. CDR3 loop: CASSRGAESYNEQFF. Written as DNA, the CDR3 is TGTGCCAGCTCACGAGGGGCTGAGTCCTACAATGAGCAGTTCTTC.

The chain recombines TRBV7-9 with TRBJ2-1; no clear D gene. Deletions cut 1 base from V and 8 bases from J, with 12 bases between. The CDR3 totals 14 residues. CDR1 and CDR2 (germline): SEHNR, FQNEAQ (reference sequence). The CDR3 is CASSLGPSPHEQFF. CDR3 sequence (DNA): TGTGCCAGCAGCTTAGGGCCCAGCCCACATGAGCAGTTCTTC.

CDR3 region: CSVRTSDSYEQYF. In DNA, the CDR3 is TGCAGCGTTAGGACTAGCGATTCCTACGAGCAGTACTTC. The chain employs TRBV29-1 and TRBJ2-7, with 9 bases lining up with TRBD2. The CDR3 sequence is 13 residues long. Germline values: CDR1 SQVTM, CDR2 ANQGSEA. Trimming removed 5 bases from V and 1 base from J; junction bases left unmatched: 3.

The chain combines TRBV3-1 with TRBJ2-3; TRBD1 agrees at 7 bases. Germline V gives CDR1 LGHDT, CDR2 YNNKEL (reference sequence). With 4 bases clipped from V and 0 bases from J, the junction kept 4 bases outside the gene matches. This CDR3 has 15 residues. The CDR3 sequence is CASSPGTASTDTQYF. As DNA, the CDR3 is TGTGCCAGCAGCCCCGGGACAGCGAGCACAGATACGCAGTATTTT.

The genes are TRBV30 and TRBJ1-4, with 9 nucleotides matching TRBD1. Germline-derived CDR1 and CDR2 are GTSNPN and SVGIG (reference sequence). The CDR3 runs 14 residues. V shed 4 bases and J 8 bases; nucleotides not matched to a gene: 8. The CDR3: CAWTKQGAGEKLFF. The CDR3 DNA reads TGTGCCTGGACAAAACAGGGGGCTGGGGAAAAACTGTTTTTT.

This chain joins TRBV20-1 and TRBJ2-7; 8 bases agree with TRBD2. The CDR3 is 13 residues long. Germline assignment: CDR1 DFQATT and CDR2 SNEGSKA (reference sequence). J gave up 6 bases and V 6 bases, and 10 bases lay outside the gene matches. CDR3 loop: CSAAGTRDPEQYF. The DNA for the CDR3 is TGCAGTGCAGCCGGGACTAGGGACCCCGAGCAGTACTTC.